The 27 T cell receptor beta chains presented below share a single source sample, sequenced in a study of T cell responses to AZD1222 COVID-19 vaccine. Measured with immunoSEQ multiplex PCR; TCRdb has only the in-frame clones, and not every one. The table includes fewer than 150,000 clones, just over 85% detected once. Source: peripheral blood, taken 28 days after the second AZD1222 dose. The receptor source for this set is an adult who received the AZD1222 COVID-19 vaccine.

This chain joins TRBV4-3 and TRBJ1-1; 8 bases line up with TRBD1. Looked up from germline, CDR1 is LGHNA and CDR2 is YSLEER. This CDR3 has 15 amino acids. Germline trimming cut 0 bases from V and 5 bases from J; bases unmatched to any gene: 5. Here the CDR3 DNA reads TGCGCCAGCAGCCAAGACCAGGGGGCGGCGACTGAAGCTTTCTTT. It yields the protein CASSQDQGAATEAFF.

The gene calls are TRBV5-4 and TRBJ1-2, with D maybe TRBD1 (6 bases). Germline V gene sequence: CDR1 SGHNT, CDR2 YYREEE (reference sequence). The CDR3 is 13 residues long. V lost 4 bases to trimming and J lost 2 bases, with 9 bases between them. CDR3 sequence reads: CASSLDRNYGYTF. In nucleotides, the CDR3 is TGTGCCAGCAGCCTAGACAGGAACTATGGCTACACCTTC.

This chain links TRBV5-1 with TRBJ1-1; D is ambiguous. The length of the CDR3 is 17 residues. Germline V gives CDR1 SGHRS, CDR2 YFSETQ. Trimming took 4 bases from V and 1 from J, leaving 20 bases between them. The CDR3 region has the DNA TGCGCCAGCAGCACTTCTACTCGGTTATCGCAGAACACTGAAGCTTTCTTT. It encodes CASSTSTRLSQNTEAFF.

The rearrangement joins TRBV13 to TRBJ2-1, with D unresolved. Germline V gene data show CDR1 as PRHDT and CDR2 as FYEKMQ (reference sequence). The CDR3 extends over 12 amino acids. Trimming stripped 0 bases from V and 7 bases from J, with 4 bases between. The chain's CDR3 is CASSLGENEQFF. The CDR3 bases are TGTGCCAGCAGCTTAGGCGAGAATGAGCAGTTCTTC. The full variable domain, completed using reference TRBV13 and TRBJ2-1, is AAGVIQSPRHLIKEKRETATLKCYPIPRHDTVYWYQQGPGQDPQFLISFYEKMQSDKGSIPDRFSAQQFSDYHSELNMSSLELGDSALYFCASSLGENEQFFGPGTRLTVL.

This clone came up a few times. The chain carries TRBV5-8 and TRBJ2-7, with 7 bases fitting TRBD2. Germline V gene sequence: CDR1 SGHTS, CDR2 YDEGEE. After removal of 4 bases from V and 0 bases from J, the junction contained 13 bases not matched to a gene. The CDR3 has 17 residues. CDR3 DNA sequence: TGTGCCAGCAGCCCCCGGGCGAGGACTAGAAGCTCCTACGAGCAGTACTTC. Its protein is CASSPRARTRSSYEQYF.

The chain is built from TRBV6-5 and TRBJ2-7; possible D gene TRBD1, 5 bases. V lost 2 bases to trimming and J lost 5 bases, with 10 bases between them. From germline, CDR1 is MNHEY and CDR2 SVGAGI. The CDR3 is made up of 13 amino acids. CDR3 nucleotides: TGTGCCAGCAGTTACACTGGGGCCGACGAGCAGTACTTC. This translates into CASSYTGADEQYF.

This clone was counted only a few times. V and J are TRBV6-6 and TRBJ1-1; D is uncertain. Germline V gene lookup returns CDR1 MNHNY and CDR2 SVGAGI (reference sequence). The CDR3 is made up of 13 amino acids. V lost 9 bases, J lost 3 bases, and 14 bases lay in between. The CDR3 spells CASSQQRDTEAFF. The CDR3 DNA reads as TGTGCCAGTTCCCAACAGAGGGACACTGAAGCTTTCTTT.

This clone was detected a few times. This chain links TRBV5-4 with TRBJ2-2; the match to TRBD2 covers 7 bases. The CDR3 is 16 residues long. J gave up 2 bases and V 0 bases, and 4 bases lay outside the gene matches. Germline CDR1 SGHNT, CDR2 YYREEE (reference sequence). Here the CDR3 DNA reads TGTGCCAGCAGCTTGGTTGCGGGACTAAACACCGGGGAGCTGTTTTTT. Protein product: CASSLVAGLNTGELFF.

The rearrangement joins TRBV3-1 (or the pseudogene TRBV3-2) to TRBJ2-1; D gene ambiguous. This CDR3 is 17 amino acids long. The V gene lost 1 base and the J gene lost 3 bases, with 16 bases spanning the gap. Per germline, CDR1 LGHDT and CDR2 YNNKEL (reference sequence). CDR3 DNA: TGTGCCAGCAGCCAAGGAACGACGGGCGGAATCTACAATGAGCAGTTCTTC. Its protein is CASSQGTTGGIYNEQFF.

CDR3 coding DNA: TGTGCCAGCAGCCTGAGTAAGAGGGGGTACTACTATGGCTACACCTTC. It yields the protein CASSLSKRGYYYGYTF. The rearrangement links TRBV5-8 to TRBJ1-2, with D possibly matching TRBD1 (6 bases). Trimming took off 4 bases at V and 3 bases at J, with 19 bases between the two ends. This CDR3 spans 16 amino acids. The V gene's germline CDR1 is SGHTS and CDR2 YDEGEE.

This chain uses TRBV3-1 (or the pseudogene TRBV3-2) with TRBJ1-1; D is unclear. Germline lookup yields CDR1 LGHDT and CDR2 YNNKEL (reference sequence). Between the trimmed V and J ends, which lost 3 bases and 0 bases, there was a span of 5 bases. CDR3 size: 13 residues. CDR3 bases: TGTGCCAGCAGCCACGTGGTGAACACTGAAGCTTTCTTT. This translates into CASSHVVNTEAFF.

The chain links TRBV7-8 to TRBJ1-6; D possibly corresponds to TRBD1 (5 bases). CDR1 and CDR2 from the germline V gene are SGHVS and FQNEAQ. V lost 5 bases to trimming and J lost 2 bases, with 10 bases between them. CDR3 size: 15 residues. CDR3 protein: CASSLPGPYNSPLHF. The CDR3 bases are TGTGCCAGCAGCCTACCGGGACCCTATAATTCACCCCTCCACTTT.

The CDR3 is CASSLWDTIYF. The CDR3 nucleotides read TGTGCCAGCAGTTTATGGGACACCATATATTTT. V gene TRBV12-3 or TRBV12-4 combines with J gene TRBJ1-3; D is unclear. The CDR3 is 11 residues long. Between the trimmed V and J ends, which lost 2 bases and 8 bases, there was a span of 4 bases.

This rearrangement joins TRBV6-1 to TRBJ1-5; D uncertain. The ends were cut back, 11 bases at V and 5 bases at J, with 7 bases in the middle. Germline values: CDR1 MNHNS, CDR2 SASEGT. This CDR3 has 10 amino acids. Written as DNA, the CDR3 is TGTGCCGCCGGGGATCAGCCCCAGCATTTT. Translation gives CAAGDQPQHF.

V and J are TRBV28 and TRBJ1-6; TRBD1 might be the D (6 bases). The CDR3 sequence is 15 residues long. V shed 2 bases and J shed 7 bases, with 12 bases lying between them. Germline values: CDR1 MDHEN, CDR2 SYDVKM. CDR3 sequence reads: CASSLNTGRNSPLHF. DNA for the CDR3: TGTGCCAGCAGTTTAAACACAGGGCGGAATTCACCCCTCCACTTT.

The chain joins TRBV5-1 to TRBJ1-2, with D perhaps matching TRBD1 (6 bases). The CDR3 has 16 residues. Germline CDR1 SGHRS, CDR2 YFSETQ. The V gene lost 1 base and the J gene lost 7 bases, with 20 bases spanning the gap. The chain's CDR3 is CASSLRAGVDVSGYTF. For the CDR3, the DNA is TGCGCCAGCAGCTTGAGGGCAGGGGTCGACGTCTCTGGCTACACCTTC. Full variable domain (outside the CDR3, taken from reference TRBV5-1 and TRBJ1-2): KAGVTQTPRYLIKTRGQQVTLSCSPISGHRSVSWYQQTPGQGLQFLFEYFSETQRNKGNFPGRFSGRQFSNSRSEMNVSTLELGDSALYLCASSLRAGVDVSGYTFGSGTRLTVV.

The chain combines TRBV5-1 with TRBJ1-3, with D perhaps matching TRBD1 (5 bases). V lost 0 bases and J 7 bases, leaving 11 bases between the germline ends. The length of the CDR3 is 14 residues. The germline V gene encodes CDR1 SGHRS and CDR2 YFSETQ. CDR3 sequence: CASSLVQGGNTIYF. In DNA form, the CDR3 reads TGCGCCAGCAGCTTGGTTCAGGGTGGGAACACCATATATTTT.

A few counts support this clone. This CDR3 reads CASSTGQAGGNTIYF. The CDR3 nucleotides are TGTGCCAGCAGCACGGGACAGGCGGGTGGAAACACCATATATTTT. V is TRBV7-2 and J is TRBJ1-3; 8 nucleotides match TRBD1. This CDR3 contains 15 residues. With V trimmed by 5 bases and J by 3 bases, 6 bases remained unmatched. Germline CDR1 and CDR2: SGHTA and FQGNSA.

The rearrangement joins TRBV24-1 to TRBJ2-3; 9 bases match TRBD1. CDR3 size: 19 residues. Germline V gene lookup returns CDR1 KGHDR and CDR2 SFDVKD. V dropped 3 bases and J dropped 2; count of bases not matched to a gene: 14. In nucleotides, the CDR3 is TGTGCCACCAGTGATCCCGGTTGGGGACAGGGATGGAACACAGATACGCAGTATTTT. This sequence encodes CATSDPGWGQGWNTDTQYF.

The chain joins TRBV5-8 to TRBJ2-1; D gene uncertain. Trimming cost V 1 base and J 10 bases, with 9 bases left between them. In germline, CDR1 is SGHTS, CDR2 YDEGEE. This CDR3 is built from 12 residues. The CDR3 nucleotides read TGTGCCAGCAGCTTGATCCAGCCAGAGCAGTTCTTC. Encoded protein: CASSLIQPEQFF.

This sequence joins TRBV7-2 and TRBJ2-3; 14 nucleotides align to TRBD2. The V gene's germline CDR1 is SGHTA and CDR2 FQGNSA. Losses at the gene ends were 3 bases for V and 6 bases for J; bases not matched to a gene: 2. The CDR3 length is 15 residues. Here the CDR3 reads CASSFRTSGRDTQYF. CDR3 in DNA: TGTGCCAGCAGCTTCCGGACTAGCGGGAGGGATACGCAGTATTTT. The variable domain in full, with the rest retrieved from reference TRBV7-2 and TRBJ2-3, is GAGVSQSPSNKVTEKGKDVELRCDPISGHTALYWYRQSLGQGLEFLIYFQGNSAPDKSGLPSDRFSAERTGGSVSTLTIQRTQQEDSAVYLCASSFRTSGRDTQYFGPGTRLTVL.

V is TRBV19 and J is TRBJ1-1, with a tentative D call TRBD1 (6 bases). Germline V gives CDR1 LNHDA, CDR2 SQIVND (reference sequence). V dropped 3 bases and J dropped 0 bases, with 14 bases sitting between them. There are 16 residues in the CDR3. This chain's CDR3 is CASSIGQGMMNTEAFF. CDR3 sequence (DNA): TGTGCCAGTAGTATTGGGCAGGGGATGATGAACACTGAAGCTTTCTTT.

The V call is TRBV4-1, the J call TRBJ1-1, with TRBD1 matching over 7 bases. The CDR3 contains 15 residues. In germline, CDR1 is MGHRA, CDR2 YSYEKL. The V gene end was trimmed by 2 bases and the J gene end by 1 base; junction bases not matched to a gene: 4. DNA for the CDR3: TGCGCCAGCAGCCAAACCGGGACAGCGAACACTGAAGCTTTCTTT. Its translation: CASSQTGTANTEAFF.

The chain joins TRBV5-4 to TRBJ1-3; D remains ambiguous. The CDR3 totals 17 residues. V was clipped by 4 bases and J by 0 bases, with 17 bases between them. Germline V gene data show CDR1 as SGHNT and CDR2 as YYREEE (reference sequence). The CDR3 nucleotides read TGTGCCAGCAGCCCGTCGGCGGGGTACAGCTCTGGAAACACCATATATTTT. Its protein is CASSPSAGYSSGNTIYF.

This sequence joins TRBV5-1 and TRBJ2-7; the D gene is possibly TRBD2 (6 bases). The germline gives CDR1 SGHRS, CDR2 YFSETQ. Trimming shortened V by 5 bases and J by 1 base, and 16 bases separated the two germline ends. The CDR3 length is 15 residues. In nucleotides, the CDR3 is TGCGCCAGCAGGGAGGGCAGGGCTACATCCTACGAGCAGTACTTC. The encoded protein is CASREGRATSYEQYF.

V usage is TRBV11-2 and J usage is TRBJ2-5; a weak D match, TRBD1 (6 bases). Germline assignment: CDR1 SGHAT and CDR2 FQNNGV. CDR3 length: 15 residues. V lost 6 bases and J lost 5, with 19 bases in between. The CDR3 DNA reads as TGTGCCAGCAGTTCCAGAGGGGGTTTGGGGGAGACCCAGTACTTC. Its protein is CASSSRGGLGETQYF.

This chain links TRBV4-2 with TRBJ1-2, with a possible D match to TRBD1 (6 bases). Trimming shortened V by 0 bases and J by 4 bases, and 12 bases separated the two germline ends. Germline V gene data show CDR1 as LGHNA and CDR2 as YNFKEQ. The CDR3 is 15 amino acids. CDR3 sequence reads: CASSQDTQGSYGYTF. For the CDR3, the DNA is TGTGCCAGCAGCCAAGATACTCAGGGGTCCTATGGCTACACCTTC.